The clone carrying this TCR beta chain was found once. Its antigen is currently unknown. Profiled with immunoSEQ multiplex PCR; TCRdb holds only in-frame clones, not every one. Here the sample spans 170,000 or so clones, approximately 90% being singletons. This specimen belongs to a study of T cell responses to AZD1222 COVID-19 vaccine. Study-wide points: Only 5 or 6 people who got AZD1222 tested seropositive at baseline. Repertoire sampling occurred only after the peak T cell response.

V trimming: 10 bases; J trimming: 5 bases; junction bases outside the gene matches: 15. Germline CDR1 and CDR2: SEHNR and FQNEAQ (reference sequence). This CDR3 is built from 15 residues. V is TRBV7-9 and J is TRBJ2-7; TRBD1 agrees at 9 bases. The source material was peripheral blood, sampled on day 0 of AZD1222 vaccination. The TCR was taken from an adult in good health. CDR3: CATELGTGPTNEQYF. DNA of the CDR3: TGTGCCACCGAGTTAGGGACAGGGCCTACCAACGAGCAGTACTTC.